This paragraph reports one T cell receptor beta chain. What it binds is unknown. The CDR3 is 14 amino acids. Trimming removed 6 bases from V and 4 bases from J, with 10 bases in between. Per germline, CDR1 LNHDA and CDR2 SQIVND (reference sequence). Researchers isolated at least 6.5 million PBMCs per sample. This record comes from a study of blood T cells in healthy people across ages. The study's findings and limits: Diversity was higher, and naive CD4+ cells more numerous, in long-lived donors than in aged donors.

It was with a sample-barcoded 5' primer and a J-beta primer mix that a second PCR of about 6 to 11 cycles was run. Through a template-switch adaptor with 12 random nucleotides, each cDNA molecule received a tag. From the 5' RACE reads, TCRdb called clonotypes with MiXCR, one entry per CDR3 protein. The data hold hundreds of thousands of distinct CDR3 sequences, with about 62% observed a single time. The rearrangement joins TRBV19 to TRBJ2-6; D uncertain. The origin of this receptor is a man aged 25-45 years in good health. The sequencing sample was made of blood. The CDR3 sequence: CASSPQVGANVLTF. CDR3 sequence (DNA): TGTGCCAGTAGCCCCCAAGTAGGGGCCAACGTCCTGACTTTC. Full variable domain (outside the CDR3, taken from reference TRBV19 and TRBJ2-6): DGGITQSPKYLFRKEGQNVTLSCEQNLNHDAMYWYRQDPGQGLRLIYYSQIVNDFQKGDIAEGYSVSREKKESFPLTVTSAQKNPTAFYLCASSPQVGANVLTFGAGSRLTVL.